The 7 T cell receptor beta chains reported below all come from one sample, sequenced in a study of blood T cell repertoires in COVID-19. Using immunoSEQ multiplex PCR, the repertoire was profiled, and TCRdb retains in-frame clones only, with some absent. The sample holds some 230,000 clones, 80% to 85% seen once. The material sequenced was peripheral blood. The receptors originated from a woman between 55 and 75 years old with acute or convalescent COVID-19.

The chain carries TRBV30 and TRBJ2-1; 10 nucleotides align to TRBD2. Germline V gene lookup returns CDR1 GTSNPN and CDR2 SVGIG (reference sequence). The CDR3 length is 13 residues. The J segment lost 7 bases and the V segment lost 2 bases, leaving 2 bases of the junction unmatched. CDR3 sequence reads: CAWSNSGGNEQFF. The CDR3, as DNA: TGTGCCTGGAGTAATAGCGGGGGGAATGAGCAGTTCTTC. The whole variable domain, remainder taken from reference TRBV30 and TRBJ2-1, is SQTIHQWPATLVQPVGSPLSLECTVEGTSNPNLYWYRQAAGRGLQLLFYSVGIGQISSEVPQNLSASRPQDRQFILSSKKLLLSDSGFYLCAWSNSGGNEQFFGPGTRLTVL.

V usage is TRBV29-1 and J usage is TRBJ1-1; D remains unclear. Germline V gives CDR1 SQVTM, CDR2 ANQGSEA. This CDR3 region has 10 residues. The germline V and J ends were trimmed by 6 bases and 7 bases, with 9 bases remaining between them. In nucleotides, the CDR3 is TGCAGCGTCTGGGGAGGTGAAGCTTTCTTT. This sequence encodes CSVWGGEAFF.

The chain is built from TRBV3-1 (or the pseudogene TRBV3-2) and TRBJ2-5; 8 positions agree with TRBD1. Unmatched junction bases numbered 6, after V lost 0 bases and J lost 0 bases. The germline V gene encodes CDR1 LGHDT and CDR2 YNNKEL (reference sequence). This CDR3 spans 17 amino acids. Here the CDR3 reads CASSQDSTGVYQETQYF. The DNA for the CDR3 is TGTGCCAGCAGCCAAGATTCGACAGGGGTGTACCAAGAGACCCAGTACTTC.

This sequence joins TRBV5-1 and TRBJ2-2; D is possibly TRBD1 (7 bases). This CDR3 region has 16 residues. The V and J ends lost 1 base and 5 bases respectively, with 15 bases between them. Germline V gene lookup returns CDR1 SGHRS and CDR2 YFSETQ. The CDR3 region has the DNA TGCGCCAGCAGCTTGAACCGGCAGGGGGGTACCGGGGAGCTGTTTTTT. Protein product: CASSLNRQGGTGELFF.

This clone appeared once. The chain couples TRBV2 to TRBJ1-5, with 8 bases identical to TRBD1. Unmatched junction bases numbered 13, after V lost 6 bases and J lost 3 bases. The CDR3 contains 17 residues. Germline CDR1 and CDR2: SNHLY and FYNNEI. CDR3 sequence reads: CASRLVGQGITNQPQHF. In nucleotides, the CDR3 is TGTGCCAGCAGACTTGTCGGACAGGGAATCACCAATCAGCCCCAGCATTTT.

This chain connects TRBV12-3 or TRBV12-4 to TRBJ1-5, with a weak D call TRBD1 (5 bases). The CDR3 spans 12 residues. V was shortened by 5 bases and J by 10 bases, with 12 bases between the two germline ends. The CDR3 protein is CASSPQVGPQHF. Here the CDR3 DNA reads TGTGCCAGCAGTCCACAGGTGGGCCCCCAGCATTTT.

The CDR3 spells CATSGTNPYNSPLHF. The CDR3 DNA sequence: TGTGCCACCTCCGGGACAAATCCCTATAATTCACCCCTCCACTTT. V gene TRBV11-1 combines with J gene TRBJ1-6, with a tentative D call TRBD1 (6 bases). The CDR3 runs to 15 residues. Germline CDR1 reads SGHAT; CDR2 reads FQDESV (reference sequence). V lost 10 bases and J lost 2, with 15 bases in between.